Below, 29 T cell receptor beta chains from the same sample are listed, as sequenced in a study of human T cells and chemical hapten exposure. The time point denotes: pre-sensitization, week 0. Sample treatment: therapeutic diphenylcyclopropenone sensitization with weekly scalp DPC. Using its own MiXCR run on the RACE reads, TCRdb lists one record per CDR3 protein. There are more than 250,000 distinct CDR3 sequences in the sample; approximately 8% occur only once, and more than 1% lies in the top ten. Material: whole blood, obtained in connection with sensitization to the hapten diphenylcyclopropenone (DPC). All receptors derive from a man between 18 and 29 years old with alopecia areata. Some clones in this sample may be carry-over from other donors' samples.

As DNA, the CDR3 is TGCAGTGCTATTGCCGGATCAAAGAACACAGATACGCAGTATTTT. This codes for CSAIAGSKNTDTQYF. The J gene is TRBJ2-3, the V gene TRBV20-1; D unresolved. Trimming left V 4 bases short and J 2 bases short, with 16 bases between. The CDR3 contains 15 residues. Germline values: CDR1 DFQATT, CDR2 SNEGSKA (reference sequence).

V usage is TRBV4-1 and J usage is TRBJ1-4; tentative D call: TRBD1 (6 bases). The CDR3 has 16 amino acids. V was clipped by 0 bases and J by 8 bases, with 16 bases between them. CDR1 is MGHRA, CDR2 YSYEKL, per germline. CDR3 in DNA: TGCGCCAGCAGCCAAGATCCCCGGACAGTTCGGGAAAAACTGTTTTTT. It specifies CASSQDPRTVREKLFF.

A remark on this clonotype: A read error may be the cause here, since a much bigger clone is one base away. The CDR3: CASSLSDAAVGSYNVQFF. The CDR3 DNA follows: TGTGCCAGCAGCCTTAGCGACGCGGCGGTCGGATCCTACAATGTGCAGTTCTTC. This chain uses TRBV7-6 with TRBJ2-1; a weak D match, TRBD2 (5 bases). The CDR3 totals 18 residues. The germline V gene has CDR1 SGHVS and CDR2 FNYEAQ.

This clonotype has more than one count but fewer than ten. The rearrangement links TRBV10-3 to TRBJ1-2; 9 bases map to TRBD1. Germline CDR1 and CDR2: ENHRY and SYGVKD. CDR3 length: 15 residues. Trimming at V came to 7 bases and at J to 4 bases, leaving 10 bases not matched to a gene. CDR3 protein: CAITSGTGFAYGYTF. For the CDR3, the DNA is TGTGCCATCACTTCCGGGACAGGGTTCGCCTATGGCTACACCTTC.

The sample holds many counts of this clonotype. The V and J genes are TRBV5-1 and TRBJ2-3, with a possible D match to TRBD2 (5 bases). Deletions cut 5 bases from V and 0 bases from J, with 10 bases between. The CDR3 extends over 14 amino acids. Germline-derived CDR1 and CDR2 are SGHRS and YFSETQ. The CDR3 DNA reads as TGCGCCAGCAGACTAGTCTCTAGCACAGATACGCAGTATTTT. Protein product: CASRLVSSTDTQYF.

This clonotype occurred a few times. The chain's CDR3 is CAIMGLADSEITTWADTQYF. The CDR3 DNA reads as TGTGCCATCATGGGACTAGCGGACTCCGAAATCACTACGTGGGCAGATACGCAGTATTTT. This chain uses TRBV7-2 with TRBJ2-3, with 11 bases lining up with TRBD2. Germline CDR1 and CDR2: SGHTA and FQGNSA. The CDR3 consists of 20 residues. J lost 4 bases, V lost 10 bases, and 25 bases had no gene match.

This clonotype was seen a handful of times. V usage is TRBV28 and J usage is TRBJ2-7; 8 bases are shared with TRBD2. The CDR3 contains 16 residues. The junction had 11 bases not matched to a gene; V was cut back by 5 bases and J by 2 bases. The germline V gene encodes CDR1 MDHEN and CDR2 SYDVKM. The CDR3 reads CASSIQGLEIPYEQYF. The CDR3 region has the DNA TGTGCCAGCAGTATCCAGGGACTAGAAATCCCCTACGAGCAGTACTTC.

CDR3 loop: CASSPANRGYGYTF. CDR3 in DNA: TGTGCCAGCAGTCCAGCAAACAGGGGCTATGGCTACACCTTC. V gene TRBV28 combines with J gene TRBJ1-2, with TRBD1 identical over 7 bases. Per germline, CDR1 MDHEN and CDR2 SYDVKM. This CDR3 has 14 residues. V lost 5 bases, J lost 4 bases, and 7 bases stayed unmatched.

This chain connects TRBV20-1 to TRBJ1-4; 7 bases map to TRBD1. This CDR3 spans 16 amino acids. In germline, CDR1 is DFQATT, CDR2 SNEGSKA (reference sequence). V shed 0 bases and J 1 base; nucleotides not matched to a gene: 5. CDR3 sequence (DNA): TGCAGTGCTAGAGATCAGGGGGTCCTAACTAATGAAAAACTGTTTTTT. As protein: CSARDQGVLTNEKLFF.

V gene TRBV29-1 combines with J gene TRBJ2-5; weak D call: TRBD1 (5 bases). CDR3 size: 13 residues. Trimming removed 4 bases at V and 4 bases at J, with 13 bases between. CDR1 is SQVTM, CDR2 ANQGSEA, per germline. The CDR3 sequence: CSVGQLGGETQYF. For the CDR3, the DNA is TGCAGCGTTGGACAGCTAGGCGGAGAGACCCAGTACTTC. Combining the CDR3 with reference TRBV29-1 and TRBJ2-5 gives the whole variable domain SAVISQKPSRDICQRGTSLTIQCQVDSQVTMMFWYRQQPGQSLTLIATANQGSEATYESGFVIDKFPISRPNLTFSTLTVSNMSPEDSSIYLCSVGQLGGETQYFGPGTRLLVL.

The genes are TRBV24-1 and TRBJ1-2; D gene uncertain. There are 14 residues in the CDR3. Germline assignment: CDR1 KGHDR and CDR2 SFDVKD. Trimming removed 1 base at V and 4 bases at J, with 9 bases between. The CDR3 is CATSDFDGTYGYTF. The CDR3 nucleotides are TGTGCCACCAGTGATTTCGACGGAACCTATGGCTACACCTTC.

The chain uses TRBV9 and TRBJ1-2; no clear D gene. CDR3 length equals 15 residues. The V gene's germline CDR1 is SGDLS and CDR2 YYNGEE. Trimming pared 2 bases from V and 2 bases from J, leaving 13 bases between. DNA of the CDR3: TGTGCCAGCAGCGTGGACGGAATTTCGAACTATGGCTACACCTTC. Encoded protein: CASSVDGISNYGYTF. Together with reference TRBV9 and TRBJ1-2, the CDR3 gives the full variable domain: DSGVTQTPKHLITATGQRVTLRCSPRSGDLSVYWYQQSLDQGLQFLIQYYNGEERAKGNILERFSAQQFPDLHSELNLSSLELGDSALYFCASSVDGISNYGYTFGSGTRLTVV.

The rearrangement links TRBV4-3 to TRBJ1-2; tentatively, D is TRBD1 (6 bases). Germline V CDR1 and CDR2: LGHNA, YSLEER. Trimming pared 0 bases from V and 5 bases from J, leaving 16 bases between. The CDR3 extends over 16 amino acids. This CDR3 is CASSQDSTGPTYGYTF. The CDR3 nucleotides read TGCGCCAGCAGCCAAGATTCGACAGGTCCAACATATGGCTACACCTTC.

Only a few counts were recorded for this clonotype. The gene calls are TRBV4-1 and TRBJ2-7; no definite D call. Germline V gives CDR1 MGHRA, CDR2 YSYEKL. The CDR3 is 13 residues long. Trimming took off 1 base at V and 2 bases at J, with 6 bases between the two ends. DNA of the CDR3: TGCGCCAGCAGCCAAGGACACCCCTACGAGCAGTACTTC. Its protein is CASSQGHPYEQYF.

This clonotype was seen only a few times. The rearrangement links TRBV6-1 to TRBJ1-1; 7 nucleotides line up with TRBD1. Germline CDR1 and CDR2: MNHNS and SASEGT. V shed 10 bases and J 3 bases; nucleotides not matched to a gene: 5. CDR3 length equals 12 residues. CDR3 protein: CAIVTGHTEAFF. CDR3 nucleotide sequence: TGTGCCATCGTGACAGGGCACACTGAAGCTTTCTTT.

This sequence joins TRBV13 and TRBJ2-3; tentatively, D is TRBD2 (5 bases). This CDR3 comprises 13 residues. With 5 bases removed from V and 6 bases from J, the gap between germline ends came to 12 bases. Germline V lookup: CDR1 PRHDT, CDR2 FYEKMQ (reference sequence). The chain's CDR3 is CASSHGTGDTQYF. The CDR3 nucleotides read TGTGCCAGCAGCCACGGCACGGGGGATACGCAGTATTTT. Using reference TRBV13 and TRBJ2-3 for the parts outside the CDR3, the full variable domain is AAGVIQSPRHLIKEKRETATLKCYPIPRHDTVYWYQQGPGQDPQFLISFYEKMQSDKGSIPDRFSAQQFSDYHSELNMSSLELGDSALYFCASSHGTGDTQYFGPGTRLTVL.

This clonotype appeared many times. V is TRBV14 and J is TRBJ1-1; D gene unclear. Germline CDR1 and CDR2: SGHDN and FVKESK. V lost 0 bases, J lost 2 bases, and 4 bases lay in between. The CDR3 contains 13 residues. The CDR3 protein is CASSQDSNTEAFF. CDR3 nucleotides: TGTGCCAGCAGCCAAGATTCCAACACTGAAGCTTTCTTT.

The chain links TRBV20-1 to TRBJ2-5; either TRBD1 or TRBD2 may fit D (5 bases each). CDR3 size: 12 residues. From germline, CDR1 is DFQATT and CDR2 SNEGSKA (reference sequence). Trimming left V 5 bases short and J 5 bases short, with 12 bases between. The DNA for the CDR3 is TGCAGTGCTTCGGGGCTGGGGGAGACCCAGTACTTC. Translation: CSASGLGETQYF.

As to this clonotype: With a much larger clone just one base away, this may be a read error. V and J are TRBV5-1 and TRBJ2-5; 7 nucleotides align to TRBD1. Trimming took 4 bases from V and 1 from J; bases not matched to a gene: 4. CDR1 SGHRS and CDR2 YFSETQ come from the germline V gene. The CDR3 totals 14 residues. CDR3 nucleotides: TGCGCCAGCAGCGATGACAGGGCCCAAGAGACCCAGTACTTC. Its translation: CASSDDRAQETQYF.

In its sample, this clonotype was seen a few times. V is TRBV11-3 and J is TRBJ2-1; D is uncertain. With 5 bases removed from V and 8 bases from J, the gap between germline ends came to 10 bases. This CDR3 comprises 12 residues. Germline loops: CDR1 SGHNT, CDR2 YENEEA. Written as DNA, the CDR3 is TGTGCCAGCAGCCGTCGGAATCATGAGCAGTTCTTC. It translates to CASSRRNHEQFF.

The chain joins TRBV18 to TRBJ2-2; 9 bases are shared with TRBD2. This CDR3 has 15 residues. CDR1 is KGHSH and CDR2 is LQKENI in the germline V gene. The J segment lost 7 bases and the V segment lost 3 bases, leaving 6 bases of the junction unmatched. CDR3 protein: CASSPGTSSFGELFF. CDR3 sequence (DNA): TGTGCCAGCTCACCCGGGACTAGCTCCTTCGGGGAGCTGTTTTTT.

This clonotype was seen a few times. The chain combines TRBV24-1 with TRBJ2-7; unclear D gene. Germline V gene data show CDR1 as KGHDR and CDR2 as SFDVKD. The CDR3 extends over 17 amino acids. V lost 7 bases and J lost 2, with 23 bases in between. DNA of the CDR3: TGTGCCACCAGCCCCTCGGCGGTACCCAGAGATCCCTACGAGCAGTACTTC. It yields the protein CATSPSAVPRDPYEQYF.

The DNA of the CDR3 is TGCGCCAGCAGCCATGGACCGGGACAGGGCCAAGAGACCCAGTACTTC. This sequence encodes CASSHGPGQGQETQYF. The J gene is TRBJ2-5, the V gene TRBV4-3, with 9 bases lining up with TRBD1. The CDR3 runs to 16 residues. V lost 3 bases and J lost 1; bases outside the gene matches: 6. The germline gives CDR1 LGHNA, CDR2 YSLEER.

This clonotype occurred a few times. The chain joins TRBV29-1 to TRBJ2-1, with D perhaps assigned TRBD1 or TRBD2 (5 bases each). Germline V gives CDR1 SQVTM, CDR2 ANQGSEA. With 6 bases removed from V and 4 bases from J, the gap between germline ends came to 13 bases. CDR3 length: 13 residues. The CDR3 bases are TGCAGCGTGGATACGGGGCGGTACAATGAGCAGTTCTTC. This codes for CSVDTGRYNEQFF.

This clonotype was recorded a few times. The chain employs TRBV20-1 and TRBJ1-5; possible D gene TRBD1, 5 bases. The CDR3 runs 16 residues. Trimming left V 1 base short and J 0 bases short, with 13 bases between. Germline V gene lookup returns CDR1 DFQATT and CDR2 SNEGSKA (reference sequence). The CDR3 DNA reads as TGCAGTGCTAGAGTAGGCGGGGGGATTAGCAATCAGCCCCAGCATTTT. Translation gives CSARVGGGISNQPQHF.

This clonotype was observed many times. This chain uses TRBV5-5 with TRBJ1-6; D is unclear. The CDR3 is 15 residues long. The V end lost 6 bases, the J end lost 10 bases, and 20 bases lay between the germline ends. Per germline, CDR1 SGHKS and CDR2 YYEKEE (reference sequence). CDR3 bases: TGTGCCAGCAAAACAATGATGTCAGGAGTATCACCCCTCCACTTT. It translates to CASKTMMSGVSPLHF.

This sequence joins TRBV12-3 or TRBV12-4 and TRBJ2-3; tentatively, D is TRBD1 (5 bases). The CDR3 totals 17 residues. With 6 bases removed from V and 1 base from J, the gap between germline ends came to 20 bases. The DNA for the CDR3 is TGTGCCAGCAGGGGGCTAAAACTACCCGATGGCACAGATACGCAGTATTTT. It yields the protein CASRGLKLPDGTDTQYF.

This clonotype came up a few times. The V and J genes are TRBV29-1 and TRBJ2-2; TRBD2 matches 8 bases. Germline assignment: CDR1 SQVTM and CDR2 ANQGSEA. The CDR3 consists of 16 residues. J lost 4 bases, V lost 6 bases, and 13 bases had no gene match. CDR3 bases: TGCAGCGTGCCCAAAACTAGCGGCTCCCTCACCGGGGAGCTGTTTTTT. Translation gives CSVPKTSGSLTGELFF.

This clonotype was observed at least ten times. The V call is TRBV9, the J call TRBJ2-3; the D is unclear. CDR3 length equals 11 residues. Trimming took 2 bases from V and 6 from J, leaving 4 bases between them. Germline V gene lookup returns CDR1 SGDLS and CDR2 YYNGEE. The CDR3 sequence: CASSVGDTQYF. DNA of the CDR3: TGTGCCAGCAGCGTCGGTGATACGCAGTATTTT.